Shown below are 15 T cell receptor beta chains from a single sample sequenced in a study of cytomegalovirus exposure and HLA in healthy donors. PCR used 60 Vbeta primers and 13 Jbeta primers. Assay: immunoSEQ multiplex PCR; the TCRdb copy retains only in-frame clones and omits some. Here the sample spans under 200,000 clones, roughly four fifths being singletons. The source material was PBMCs. These receptors were obtained from a woman between 18 and 30 years old in good health and CMV-seronegative.

The chain employs TRBV27 and TRBJ2-1, with 9 bases fitting TRBD2. Germline values: CDR1 MNHEY, CDR2 SMNVEV (reference sequence). J was trimmed by 2 bases and V by 5 bases; bases with no gene match: 13. The CDR3 sequence is 18 residues long. The CDR3 DNA is TGTGCCAGCAGTCCCCGGGGGAGAGCGGGAGGTCCCTACAATGAGCAGTTCTTC. Translated: CASSPRGRAGGPYNEQFF.

The J gene is TRBJ2-7, the V gene TRBV11-2; D is undetermined. Germline CDR1 SGHAT, CDR2 FQNNGV. V lost 3 bases and J 2 bases, leaving 8 bases between the germline ends. The CDR3 has 13 residues. The CDR3 reads CASSFQVAYEQYF. In DNA form, the CDR3 reads TGTGCCAGCAGCTTTCAGGTCGCCTACGAGCAGTACTTC.

V is TRBV28 and J is TRBJ1-2; the D gene is possibly TRBD1 (5 bases). Looked up from germline, CDR1 is MDHEN and CDR2 is SYDVKM. CDR3 length equals 14 residues. Trimming pared 3 bases from V and 4 bases from J, leaving 12 bases between. CDR3 sequence reads: CASSLLQAVYGYTF. DNA of the CDR3: TGTGCCAGCAGTTTGTTACAGGCAGTCTATGGCTACACCTTC.

This chain connects TRBV5-1 to TRBJ2-3; TRBD1 is a possible D gene (6 bases). The CDR3 is made up of 16 amino acids. The germline gives CDR1 SGHRS, CDR2 YFSETQ. The V gene lost 4 bases and the J gene lost 4 bases, with 19 bases spanning the gap. The CDR3 bases are TGCGCCAGCAGCAAAACAGGGTCGGAACACTCAGATACGCAGTATTTT. This gives the protein CASSKTGSEHSDTQYF. Drawing the rest from reference TRBV5-1 and TRBJ2-3, the complete variable domain is KAGVTQTPRYLIKTRGQQVTLSCSPISGHRSVSWYQQTPGQGLQFLFEYFSETQRNKGNFPGRFSGRQFSNSRSEMNVSTLELGDSALYLCASSKTGSEHSDTQYFGPGTRLTVL.

V and J are TRBV5-1 and TRBJ2-1; TRBD2 aligns across 9 bases. CDR1 and CDR2 from the germline V gene are SGHRS and YFSETQ. The CDR3 loop spans 15 amino acids. Losses at the gene ends were 3 bases for V and 2 bases for J; bases not matched to a gene: 3. The chain's CDR3 is CASSSLAGTYNEQFF. The CDR3 nucleotides read TGCGCCAGCAGCTCTCTAGCGGGAACCTACAATGAGCAGTTCTTC.

V is TRBV4-1 and J is TRBJ2-3; 7 nucleotides match TRBD1. The CDR3 sequence is 19 residues long. Germline lookup yields CDR1 MGHRA and CDR2 YSYEKL. After removal of 0 bases from V and 5 bases from J, the junction contained 17 bases not matched to a gene. Written as DNA, the CDR3 is TGCGCCAGCAGCCAAGAGAGGTGGATCGAGACAGGGACCGGAGATACGCAGTATTTT. This encodes CASSQERWIETGTGDTQYF.

The V and J genes are TRBV11-2 and TRBJ2-7, with D unclear. The CDR3 spans 14 residues. Deletions cut 3 bases from V and 3 bases from J, with 12 bases between. Germline CDR1 and CDR2: SGHAT and FQNNGV. CDR3 DNA: TGTGCCAGCAGCTTGCATTCCCCGGGCTACGAGCAGTACTTC. Residues: CASSLHSPGYEQYF.

The rearrangement joins TRBV27 to TRBJ2-7; perhaps TRBD2 as D (5 bases). The V gene's germline CDR1 is MNHEY and CDR2 SMNVEV (reference sequence). This CDR3 is 15 amino acids long. V was clipped by 8 bases and J by 2 bases, with 19 bases between them. CDR3 protein: CASHATRTGAYEQYF. DNA for the CDR3: TGTGCCAGCCACGCAACAAGAACCGGGGCCTACGAGCAGTACTTC.

The chain has TRBV27 and TRBJ1-2; 7 bases are a match to TRBD1. The V segment lost 7 bases and the J segment 2 bases; nucleotides outside the gene matches: 10. This CDR3 is built from 15 residues. From germline, CDR1 is MNHEY and CDR2 SMNVEV (reference sequence). DNA of the CDR3: TGTGCCAGCAAGTACTGGGACAGACCCAACTATGGCTACACCTTC. Protein sequence: CASKYWDRPNYGYTF.

The chain couples TRBV28 to TRBJ1-2; D remains ambiguous. Deletions cut 0 bases from V and 6 bases from J, with 5 bases between. The germline gives CDR1 MDHEN, CDR2 SYDVKM. This CDR3 contains 12 residues. The CDR3 coding sequence is TGTGCCAGCAGTTTATGGCAGAATGGCTACACCTTC. Its protein product is CASSLWQNGYTF.

This rearrangement joins TRBV19 to TRBJ2-1; TRBD2 might be the D (6 bases). The ends were cut back, 3 bases at V and 7 bases at J, with 13 bases in the middle. Germline V gene sequence: CDR1 LNHDA, CDR2 SQIVND (reference sequence). The CDR3 covers 14 residues. CDR3 sequence reads: CASSIGTFINEQFF. In nucleotides, the CDR3 is TGTGCCAGTAGTATTGGGACTTTTATAAATGAGCAGTTCTTC.

The rearrangement links TRBV4-1 to TRBJ1-2, with D perhaps matching TRBD1 (5 bases). The germline V and J ends were trimmed by 2 bases and 2 bases, with 12 bases remaining between them. There are 15 residues in the CDR3. Germline lookup yields CDR1 MGHRA and CDR2 YSYEKL. CDR3 in DNA: TGCGCCAGCAGCCAAAGGGAGGGGCGAAACTATGGCTACACCTTC. Its translation: CASSQREGRNYGYTF.

The chain joins TRBV7-8 to TRBJ2-7; D is possibly TRBD1 (5 bases). CDR1 is SGHVS, CDR2 FQNEAQ, per germline. V lost 5 bases and J 5 bases, leaving 19 bases between the germline ends. CDR3 length: 15 residues. The CDR3 region is CASSTWGRSPDEQYF. CDR3 sequence (DNA): TGTGCCAGCAGCACGTGGGGCAGAAGTCCCGACGAGCAGTACTTC. Full variable domain (missing parts from reference TRBV7-8 and TRBJ2-7): GAGVSQSPRYKVAKRGQDVALRCDPISGHVSLFWYQQALGQGPEFLTYFQNEAQLDKSGLPSDRFFAERPEGSVSTLKIQRTQQEDSAVYLCASSTWGRSPDEQYFGPGTRLTVT.

The chain is built from TRBV27 and TRBJ1-1, with TRBD1 matching 8 bases. The CDR3 is made up of 15 amino acids. Germline CDR1 and CDR2: MNHEY and SMNVEV (reference sequence). The V and J ends lost 2 bases and 6 bases, in that order; junction bases with no gene match: 8. CDR3 region: CASSLTNTGGAEAFF. The CDR3 region has the DNA TGTGCCAGCAGTTTAACCAATACAGGGGGAGCTGAAGCTTTCTTT.

V usage is TRBV27 and J usage is TRBJ2-1; 7 bases fit TRBD1. The CDR3 extends over 16 amino acids. The J segment lost 3 bases and the V segment lost 7 bases, leaving 12 bases of the junction unmatched. The germline V gene has CDR1 MNHEY and CDR2 SMNVEV (reference sequence). CDR3 nucleotide sequence: TGTGCCAGCACCCCCGCCTCCGGGACAGTCTACAATGAGCAGTTCTTC. Its translation is CASTPASGTVYNEQFF.